The entry below gives a single T cell receptor beta chain sequence along with its context. The record originates from a study of patients and donors after allogeneic stem cell transplantation. TCRdb reanalysed the RT-PCR reads using MiXCR and keeps one entry per CDR3 protein. This sample has tens of thousands of distinct CDR3 sequences, with roughly 14% found just once. Germline V gene data show CDR1 as MNHEY and CDR2 as SMNVEV (reference sequence). The CDR3 is made up of 14 amino acids. The V and J ends lost 6 bases and 4 bases, in that order; junction bases with no gene match: 2. This chain links TRBV27 with TRBJ2-1; TRBD1 aligns across 11 bases. The source is a human donor who was either an allogeneic HSCT recipient or a stem cell or donor lymphocyte infusion donor (not recorded which). It is not recorded whose cells these are; they may come from a transplant donor. The specimen sequenced was blood, either unsorted or a sorted T cell fraction (not recorded which). The CDR3 DNA reads as TGTGCCAGCAGCGGACAGGGGGCTTACAATGAGCAGTTCTTC. Its protein is CASSGQGAYNEQFF.